This is a list of T cell receptor beta chains from one sample in a study of blood T cell repertoires in COVID-19. Some clones are missing from TCRdb's copy, which holds only in-frame ones; the method was immunoSEQ multiplex PCR. Here the sample spans about 440,000 clones, nearly 90% being singletons. The material sequenced was PBMCs or T cells enriched from blood (not recorded which). These receptors came from a woman aged 18-29 years with acute COVID-19. Both conserved end residues are trimmed from each CDR3. The order of the fields is J gene, V gene, CDR3 protein.

j_call: TRBJ2-4; v_call: TRBV14; cdr3_aa: ASSQGWSRGSPKNIQY
j_call: TRBJ2-3; v_call: TRBV4-3; cdr3_aa: ASSQTGTSGSVDTQY
j_call: TRBJ2-2; v_call: TRBV6-4; cdr3_aa: ASSARRQRNTGELF
j_call: TRBJ1-1; v_call: TRBV4-1; cdr3_aa: ASSHHLGDTEAF
j_call: TRBJ1-4; v_call: TRBV30; cdr3_aa: AWNRGLGEKLF
j_call: TRBJ1-1; v_call: TRBV7-2; cdr3_aa: ASSSQLEAF
j_call: TRBJ1-3; v_call: TRBV7-2; cdr3_aa: ASSYSMGGAGNTIY
j_call: TRBJ2-5; v_call: TRBV20-1; cdr3_aa: SGEGPTTQY
j_call: TRBJ1-2; v_call: TRBV11-2; cdr3_aa: ASSLKQGRHYGYT
j_call: TRBJ1-2; v_call: TRBV12-3/TRBV12-4; cdr3_aa: ASSLVADYGYT
j_call: TRBJ2-2; v_call: TRBV20-1; cdr3_aa: SASIAGGPDTGELF
j_call: TRBJ1-4; v_call: TRBV5-1; cdr3_aa: ASSRGQVEEKLF
j_call: TRBJ2-7; v_call: TRBV3-1/TRBV3-2; cdr3_aa: ASSQVLRGSSYEQY
j_call: TRBJ2-5; v_call: TRBV21-1; cdr3_aa: ASITLLERGGRMKETQY
j_call: TRBJ1-1; v_call: TRBV10-1; cdr3_aa: ASSGGQGSMNTEAF
j_call: TRBJ2-7; v_call: TRBV9; cdr3_aa: ASSVGQGTEQY
j_call: TRBJ2-1; v_call: TRBV4-3; cdr3_aa: ASSQELAGGSYNEQF
j_call: TRBJ1-1; v_call: TRBV3-1/TRBV3-2; cdr3_aa: ASISTGGNTEAF
j_call: TRBJ2-2; v_call: TRBV19; cdr3_aa: ASSQLRTGELF
j_call: TRBJ1-1; v_call: TRBV2; cdr3_aa: ATLSGLNTEAF
j_call: TRBJ2-7; v_call: TRBV12-3/TRBV12-4; cdr3_aa: ASSLGQSNEQY
j_call: TRBJ2-7; v_call: TRBV6-5; cdr3_aa: ASSYGDSSYEQY
j_call: TRBJ2-7; v_call: TRBV12-3/TRBV12-4; cdr3_aa: ASSKNGGYEQY
j_call: TRBJ1-1; v_call: TRBV5-4; cdr3_aa: ASSLEGVKAF
j_call: TRBJ2-1; v_call: TRBV5-4; cdr3_aa: ASSLIAEQF
j_call: TRBJ2-3; v_call: TRBV6-5; cdr3_aa: ASISPGFSTDTQY
j_call: TRBJ1-1; v_call: TRBV24-1; cdr3_aa: ATSDSGERNTEAF
j_call: TRBJ2-7; v_call: TRBV5-1; cdr3_aa: ASSLQHRGSYEQY
j_call: TRBJ2-3; v_call: TRBV30; cdr3_aa: AWRPNIAGYTDTQY
j_call: TRBJ2-7; v_call: TRBV27; cdr3_aa: ASSRGDRPRQQY
j_call: TRBJ1-1; v_call: TRBV12-3/TRBV12-4; cdr3_aa: ASSWAREAF
j_call: TRBJ1-1; v_call: TRBV11-2; cdr3_aa: ASSLTPVGSTEAF
j_call: TRBJ1-4; v_call: TRBV4-1; cdr3_aa: ASSQPMARDNEKLF
j_call: TRBJ1-6; v_call: TRBV5-5; cdr3_aa: ASTGQGTSPLH
j_call: TRBJ2-2; v_call: TRBV10-2; cdr3_aa: ASTRLENTGELF
j_call: TRBJ2-7; v_call: TRBV19; cdr3_aa: ASSRAGRLTDEQY
j_call: TRBJ2-1; v_call: TRBV7-2; cdr3_aa: ASSSGLAGGLGKF
j_call: TRBJ2-1; v_call: TRBV18; cdr3_aa: ASSPPGDNEQF
j_call: TRBJ1-2; v_call: TRBV5-4; cdr3_aa: ASSFVNRGSEGYT
j_call: TRBJ2-3; v_call: TRBV7-9; cdr3_aa: ASSPGGQYFTDTQY
j_call: TRBJ2-1; v_call: TRBV27; cdr3_aa: ASSSLAGGLYNEQF
j_call: TRBJ2-2; v_call: TRBV12-5; cdr3_aa: ASGLVAGTSGRGGGELF
j_call: TRBJ1-6; v_call: TRBV3-1/TRBV3-2; cdr3_aa: ASSQGRQNSPLH
j_call: TRBJ2-7; v_call: TRBV6-2/TRBV6-3; cdr3_aa: ASSYDRYRASGLSYEQY
j_call: TRBJ1-2; v_call: TRBV6-5; cdr3_aa: ASRTGTGDDGYT
j_call: TRBJ2-7; v_call: TRBV20-1; cdr3_aa: SASGGNEQY
j_call: TRBJ1-2; v_call: TRBV18; cdr3_aa: ASSPTGGNGYT
j_call: TRBJ1-5; v_call: TRBV28; cdr3_aa: ASSTPGQGNQPQH
j_call: TRBJ2-5; v_call: TRBV7-2; cdr3_aa: ASRAGSQETQY
j_call: TRBJ2-2; v_call: TRBV5-5; cdr3_aa: ASSFRQPPGELF
j_call: TRBJ1-5; v_call: TRBV11-2; cdr3_aa: ASSLLGQNNQPQH